This T cell receptor (beta chain) was obtained from a study of OX40 agonist ivuxolimab in advanced cancers. There are a few counts of this clone. Assay: immunoSEQ multiplex PCR; the TCRdb copy retains only in-frame clones and omits some. Among about 40,000 clones listed, approximately 89% were seen once. Germline V CDR1 and CDR2: SQVTM, ANQGSEA. The CDR3 consists of 14 residues. The V end lost 4 bases, the J end lost 3 bases, and 16 bases lay between the germline ends. The chain carries TRBV29-1 and TRBJ2-7; D gene unclear. Sample: CD4+ or CD8+ T cells sorted from blood, taken in a trial of the OX40 agonist ivuxolimab. The clonotype comes from an adult with an advanced solid tumor such as melanoma, head and neck, liver or kidney cancer. CDR3 nucleotides: TGCAGCGTTGTACCGGCCCACACAATCTACGAGCAGTACTTC. Protein: CSVVPAHTIYEQYF.